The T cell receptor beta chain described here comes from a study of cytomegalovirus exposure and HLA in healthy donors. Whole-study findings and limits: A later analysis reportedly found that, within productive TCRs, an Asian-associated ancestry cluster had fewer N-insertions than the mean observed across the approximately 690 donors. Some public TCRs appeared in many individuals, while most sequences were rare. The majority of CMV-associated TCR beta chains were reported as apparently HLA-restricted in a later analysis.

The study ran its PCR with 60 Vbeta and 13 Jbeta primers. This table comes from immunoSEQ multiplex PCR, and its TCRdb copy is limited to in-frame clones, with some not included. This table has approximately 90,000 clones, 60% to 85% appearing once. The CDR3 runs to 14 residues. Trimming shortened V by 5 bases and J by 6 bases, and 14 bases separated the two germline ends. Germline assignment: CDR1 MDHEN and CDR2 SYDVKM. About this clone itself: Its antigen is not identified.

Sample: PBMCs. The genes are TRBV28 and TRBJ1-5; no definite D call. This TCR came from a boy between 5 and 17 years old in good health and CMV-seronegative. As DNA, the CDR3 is TGTGCCAGCAGTCAAAAGTTTGGCGGTCAGCCCCAGCATTTT. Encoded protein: CASSQKFGGQPQHF.